This T cell receptor (beta chain) came from a study of human T cells and chemical hapten exposure. V gave up 0 bases and J gave up 3 bases, with 17 bases separating them. Germline assignment: CDR1 MNHNY and CDR2 SVGAGI (reference sequence). This CDR3 spans 18 amino acids. This clonotype has more than one count but fewer than ten. As for time point: pre-sensitization, week 0. Noted treatment: therapeutic diphenylcyclopropenone sensitization with weekly scalp DPC. Each CDR3 protein is one row after TCRdb ran MiXCR on the RACE reads. The top ten hold around 2.6% of the sample, which has over 300,000 distinct CDR3 sequences, less than 6.5% seen once.

The genes are TRBV6-6 and TRBJ1-4, with a weak D call TRBD1 (5 bases). The sequences come from whole blood, collected in connection with sensitization to the hapten diphenylcyclopropenone (DPC). The clonotype was recovered from a woman aged 45 to 65 with alopecia areata. Some clones in this sample may be carry-over from other donors' samples. The CDR3 bases are TGTGCCAGCAGTTACTCGGTGAAGGGAAAGGGGCCTAATGAAAAACTGTTTTTT. Its translation: CASSYSVKGKGPNEKLFF.